This T cell receptor (beta chain) was observed in a study of beta chain features in type 1 diabetes. General study findings and limits: Among all four CD4+ subsets, Type 1 diabetes patients had TCRB CDR3s that were moderately but significantly shorter.

Every isolated RNA sample was fully reverse transcribed, so sequencing captured expressed TCRB transcripts. This table comes from immunoSEQ multiplex PCR, and its TCRdb copy is limited to in-frame clones, with some not included. The sample lists some 250,000 clones; roughly 10% were seen once. V gave up 0 bases and J gave up 2 bases, with 6 bases separating them. Germline CDR1 and CDR2: KGHSH and LQKENI. The CDR3 totals 14 residues. Points on this clone: Its antigen remains unknown.

The chain recombines TRBV18 with TRBJ2-3; maybe TRBD1 (5 bases). The sequence was collected from a man aged 25 to 40 with type 1 diabetes. Sequencing was performed on naive CD4+ T cells from blood. The CDR3 DNA reads TGTGCCAGCTCACCACCGGACAACACAGATACGCAGTATTTT. Its translation: CASSPPDNTDTQYF. The full variable domain, its missing parts supplied by reference TRBV18 and TRBJ2-3, is NAGVMQNPRHLVRRRGQEARLRCSPMKGHSHVYWYRQLPEEGLKFMVYLQKENIIDESGMPKERFSAEFPKEGPSILRIQQVVRGDSAAYFCASSPPDNTDTQYFGPGTRLTVL.